The source of this T cell receptor beta chain is a study of technical replicates of blood from several donors (TCRdb year 2017). With respect to this clone: The clone's antigen remains unknown. Base qualities are not at hand, and no much larger clone is one base apart.

CDR3 length: 14 amino acids, cysteine to phenylalanine. The DNA shown is the 42-base CDR3, in frame from base 1. Looking up the germline V gene yields CDR1 MNHEY and CDR2 SVGAGI. Trimming leaves V shorter by 0 bases and J shorter by 4 bases, with the junction holding 2 bases beyond the gene matches. Library preparation was by the immunoSEQ multiplex PCR assay. As stored in TCRdb, this immuneACCESS dataset retains in-frame rearrangements with V and J assigned. A fraction of the clones does not appear; measured against another copy, unresolved V genes explain less than half of the discrepancy, and the remainder lacks a known reason. Across this sample there are 45,000 to 60,000 clones, with roughly nine tenths seen only once. The ten largest make up about 4.3% of the sample.

This TCR was sampled from a human donor in good health. Some clones in this sample may be carry-over from other donors' samples. Material for sequencing was PBMCs. Rearrangement joined TRBV6-5 to TRBJ2-7, with 8 bases matching TRBD1. The sequence in DNA is TGTGCCAGCAGTTACTCCCAGGGGGCGTACGAGCAGTACTTC. This is translated as CASSYSQGAYEQYF.